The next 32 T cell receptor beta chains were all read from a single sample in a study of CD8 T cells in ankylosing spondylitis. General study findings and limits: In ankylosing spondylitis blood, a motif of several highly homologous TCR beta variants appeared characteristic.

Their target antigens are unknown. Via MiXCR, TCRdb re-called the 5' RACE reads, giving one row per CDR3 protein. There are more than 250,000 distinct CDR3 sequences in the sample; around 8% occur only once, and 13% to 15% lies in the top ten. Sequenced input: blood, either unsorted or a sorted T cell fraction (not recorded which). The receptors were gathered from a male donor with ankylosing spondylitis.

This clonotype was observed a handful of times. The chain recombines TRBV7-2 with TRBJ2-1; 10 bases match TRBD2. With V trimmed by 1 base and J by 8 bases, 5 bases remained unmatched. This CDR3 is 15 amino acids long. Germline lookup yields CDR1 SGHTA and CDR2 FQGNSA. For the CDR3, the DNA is TGTGCCAGCAGCTTAGTAGTAGCGGGAGGCGATGAGCAGTTCTTC. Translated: CASSLVVAGGDEQFF.

The CDR3 nucleotides read TGTGCCAGCTCACCAAGAACTAGCGGGAGTCTTTACAATGAGCAGTTCTTC. It yields the protein CASSPRTSGSLYNEQFF. This chain joins TRBV18 and TRBJ2-1; 11 positions match TRBD2. Germline V lookup: CDR1 KGHSH, CDR2 LQKENI. J was trimmed by 4 bases and V by 2 bases; bases with no gene match: 7. This CDR3 comprises 17 residues.

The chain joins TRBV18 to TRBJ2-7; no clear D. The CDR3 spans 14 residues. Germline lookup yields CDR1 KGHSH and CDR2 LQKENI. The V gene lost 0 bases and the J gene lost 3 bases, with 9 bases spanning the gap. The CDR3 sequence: CASSPPRPFYEQYF. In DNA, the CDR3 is TGTGCCAGCTCACCACCGAGGCCTTTCTACGAGCAGTACTTC.

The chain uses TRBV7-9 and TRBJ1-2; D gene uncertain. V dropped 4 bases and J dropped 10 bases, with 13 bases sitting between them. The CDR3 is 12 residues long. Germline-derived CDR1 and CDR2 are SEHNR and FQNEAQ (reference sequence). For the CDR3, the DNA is TGTGCCAGCAGCTCCGGGTTGGTTGACTACACCTTC. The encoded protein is CASSSGLVDYTF.

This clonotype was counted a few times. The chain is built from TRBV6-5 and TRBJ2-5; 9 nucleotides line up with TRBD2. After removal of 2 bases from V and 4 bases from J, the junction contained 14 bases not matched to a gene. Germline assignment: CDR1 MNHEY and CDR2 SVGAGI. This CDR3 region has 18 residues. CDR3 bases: TGTGCCAGCAGTTACAATACCGATATAGCGGGAGCTGGAGAGACCCAGTACTTC. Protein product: CASSYNTDIAGAGETQYF.

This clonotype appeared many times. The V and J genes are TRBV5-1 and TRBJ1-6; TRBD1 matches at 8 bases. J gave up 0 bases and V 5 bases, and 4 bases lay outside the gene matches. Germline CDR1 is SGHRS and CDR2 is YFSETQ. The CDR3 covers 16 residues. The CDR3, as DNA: TGCGCCAGCAGGGGCGGACAGGGCTCCTATAATTCACCCCTCCACTTT. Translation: CASRGGQGSYNSPLHF.

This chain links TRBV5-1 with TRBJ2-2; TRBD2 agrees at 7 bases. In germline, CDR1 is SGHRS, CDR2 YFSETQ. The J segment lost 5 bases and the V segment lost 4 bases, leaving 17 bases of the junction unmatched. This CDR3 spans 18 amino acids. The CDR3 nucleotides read TGCGCCAGCAGCCCCCCCGGGGCGGGAGCCTTCGGAACCGGGGAGCTGTTTTTT. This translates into CASSPPGAGAFGTGELFF.

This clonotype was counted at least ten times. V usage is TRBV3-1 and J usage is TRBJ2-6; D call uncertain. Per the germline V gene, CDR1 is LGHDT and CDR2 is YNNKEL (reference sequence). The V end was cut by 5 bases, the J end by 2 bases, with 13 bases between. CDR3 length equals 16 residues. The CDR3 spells CASSSYGPTGANVLTF. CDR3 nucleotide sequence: TGTGCCAGCAGCTCTTACGGCCCCACTGGGGCCAACGTCCTGACTTTC.

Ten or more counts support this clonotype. The CDR3 DNA follows: TGTGCCAGCAGCCCCGGCCCGAACACCGGGGAGCTGTTTTTT. It specifies CASSPGPNTGELFF. V usage is TRBV11-1 and J usage is TRBJ2-2; no reliable D call. Trimming left V 5 bases short and J 0 bases short, with 7 bases between. CDR1 is SGHAT and CDR2 is FQDESV in the germline V gene (reference sequence). This CDR3 is built from 14 residues.

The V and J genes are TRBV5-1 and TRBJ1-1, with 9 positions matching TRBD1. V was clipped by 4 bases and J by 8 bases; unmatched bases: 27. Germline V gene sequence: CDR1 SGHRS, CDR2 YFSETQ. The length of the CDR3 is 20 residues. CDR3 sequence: CASSLYAGTGPLSRGSEAFF. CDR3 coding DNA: TGCGCCAGCAGCCTTTACGCCGGGACAGGGCCCCTCTCGAGAGGATCAGAAGCTTTCTTT.

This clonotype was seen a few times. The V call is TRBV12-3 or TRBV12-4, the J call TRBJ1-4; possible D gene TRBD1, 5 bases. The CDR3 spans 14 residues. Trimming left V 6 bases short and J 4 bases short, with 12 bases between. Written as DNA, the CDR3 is TGTGCCAGCAGGACGGGACGTATTAATGAAAAACTGTTTTTT. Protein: CASRTGRINEKLFF.

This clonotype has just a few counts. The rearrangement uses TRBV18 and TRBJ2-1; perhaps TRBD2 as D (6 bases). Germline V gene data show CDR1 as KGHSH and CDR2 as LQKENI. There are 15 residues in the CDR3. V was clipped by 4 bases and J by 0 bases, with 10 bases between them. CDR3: CASSRGTSSYNEQFF. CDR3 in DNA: TGTGCCAGCTCACGCGGGACCAGCTCCTACAATGAGCAGTTCTTC.

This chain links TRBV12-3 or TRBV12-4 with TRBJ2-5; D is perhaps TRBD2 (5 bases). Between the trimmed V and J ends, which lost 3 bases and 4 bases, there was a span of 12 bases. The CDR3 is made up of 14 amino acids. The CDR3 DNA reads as TGTGCCAGCAGTTTTTCTGAGGGTATAGAGACCCAGTACTTC. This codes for CASSFSEGIETQYF.

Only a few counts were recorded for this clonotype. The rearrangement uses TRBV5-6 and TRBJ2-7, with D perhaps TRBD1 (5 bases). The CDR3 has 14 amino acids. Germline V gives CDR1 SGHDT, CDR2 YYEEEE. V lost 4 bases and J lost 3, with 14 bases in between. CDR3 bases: TGTGCCAGCAGCACCAGGGTGGAGAGCTACGAGCAGTACTTC. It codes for CASSTRVESYEQYF.

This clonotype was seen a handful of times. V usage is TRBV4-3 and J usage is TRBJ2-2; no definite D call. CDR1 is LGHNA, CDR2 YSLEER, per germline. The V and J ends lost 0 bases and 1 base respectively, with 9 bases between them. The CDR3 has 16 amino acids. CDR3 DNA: TGCGCCAGCAGCCAAGATCTAGGCGGGAACACCGGGGAGCTGTTTTTT. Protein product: CASSQDLGGNTGELFF.

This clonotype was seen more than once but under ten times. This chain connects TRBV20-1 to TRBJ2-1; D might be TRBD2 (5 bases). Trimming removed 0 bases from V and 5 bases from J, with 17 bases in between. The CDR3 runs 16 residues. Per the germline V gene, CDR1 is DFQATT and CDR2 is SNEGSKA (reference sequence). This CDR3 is CSARDPGNQRDNEQFF. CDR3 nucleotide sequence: TGCAGTGCTAGAGATCCGGGAAACCAAAGGGACAATGAGCAGTTCTTC.

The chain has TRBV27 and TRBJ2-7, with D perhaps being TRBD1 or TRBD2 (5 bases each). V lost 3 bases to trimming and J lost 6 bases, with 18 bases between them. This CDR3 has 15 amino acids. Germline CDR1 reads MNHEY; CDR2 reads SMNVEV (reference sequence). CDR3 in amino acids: CASSFGGAGAGEQYF. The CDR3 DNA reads TGTGCCAGCAGTTTTGGGGGAGCCGGCGCGGGCGAGCAGTACTTC.

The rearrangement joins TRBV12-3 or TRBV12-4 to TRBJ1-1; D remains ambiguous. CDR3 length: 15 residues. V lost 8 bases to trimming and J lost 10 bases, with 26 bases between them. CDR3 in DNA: TGTGCCAGCGGTGCCCAGCGTGGGCGACCGAAGGGAGCTTTCTTT. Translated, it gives CASGAQRGRPKGAFF.

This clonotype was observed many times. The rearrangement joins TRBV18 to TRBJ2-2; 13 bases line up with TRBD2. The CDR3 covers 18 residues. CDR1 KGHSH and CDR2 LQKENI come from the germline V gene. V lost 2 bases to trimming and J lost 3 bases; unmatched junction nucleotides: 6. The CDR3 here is CASSPRGLAGADTGELFF. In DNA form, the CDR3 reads TGTGCCAGCTCACCAAGAGGACTAGCGGGAGCCGACACCGGGGAGCTGTTTTTT.

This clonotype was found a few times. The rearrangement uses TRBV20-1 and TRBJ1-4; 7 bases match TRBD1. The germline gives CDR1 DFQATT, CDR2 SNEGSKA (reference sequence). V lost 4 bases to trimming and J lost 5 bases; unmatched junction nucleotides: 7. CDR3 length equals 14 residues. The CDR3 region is CSAKLHRGNEKLFF. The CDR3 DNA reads TGCAGTGCTAAACTACACAGGGGAAATGAAAAACTGTTTTTT.

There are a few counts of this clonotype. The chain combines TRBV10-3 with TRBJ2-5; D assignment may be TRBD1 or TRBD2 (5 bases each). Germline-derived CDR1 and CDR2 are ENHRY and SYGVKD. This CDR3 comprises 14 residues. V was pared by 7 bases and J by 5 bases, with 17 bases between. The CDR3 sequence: CAINTGGPRETQYF. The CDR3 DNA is TGTGCCATCAATACAGGCGGGCCCCGGGAGACCCAGTACTTC.

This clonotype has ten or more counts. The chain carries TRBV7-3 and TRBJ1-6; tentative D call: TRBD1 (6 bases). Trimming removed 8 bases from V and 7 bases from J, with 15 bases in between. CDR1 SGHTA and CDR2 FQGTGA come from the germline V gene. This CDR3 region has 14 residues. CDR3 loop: CASSPTGTNSPLHF. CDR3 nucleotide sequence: TGTGCCAGCTCCCCCACAGGGACCAATTCACCCCTCCACTTT.

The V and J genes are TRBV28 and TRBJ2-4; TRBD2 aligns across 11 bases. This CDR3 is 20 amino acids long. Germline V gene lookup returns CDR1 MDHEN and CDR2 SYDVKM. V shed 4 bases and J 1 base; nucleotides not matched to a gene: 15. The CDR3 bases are TGTGCCAGCAGTTCCGTGGGACTAGCGGTTAACCTGCACGCCAAAAACATTCAGTACTTC. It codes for CASSSVGLAVNLHAKNIQYF.

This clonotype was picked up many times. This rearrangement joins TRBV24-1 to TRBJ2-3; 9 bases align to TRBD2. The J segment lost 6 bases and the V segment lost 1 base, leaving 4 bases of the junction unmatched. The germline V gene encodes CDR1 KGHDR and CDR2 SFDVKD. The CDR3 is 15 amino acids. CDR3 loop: CATSDFAGGFDTQYF. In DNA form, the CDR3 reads TGTGCCACCAGTGATTTTGCGGGAGGGTTCGATACGCAGTATTTT.

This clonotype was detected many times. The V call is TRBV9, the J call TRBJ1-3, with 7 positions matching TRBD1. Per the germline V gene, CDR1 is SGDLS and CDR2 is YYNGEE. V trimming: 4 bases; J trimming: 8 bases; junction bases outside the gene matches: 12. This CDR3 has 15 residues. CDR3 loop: CASSHTGDDWDTIYF. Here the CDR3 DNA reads TGTGCCAGCAGCCATACAGGGGATGACTGGGACACCATATATTTT.

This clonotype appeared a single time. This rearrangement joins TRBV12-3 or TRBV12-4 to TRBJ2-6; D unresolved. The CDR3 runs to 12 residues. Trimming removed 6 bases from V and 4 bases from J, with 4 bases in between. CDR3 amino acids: CASSLGANVLTF. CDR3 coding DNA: TGTGCCAGCAGCCTGGGGGCCAACGTCCTGACTTTC.

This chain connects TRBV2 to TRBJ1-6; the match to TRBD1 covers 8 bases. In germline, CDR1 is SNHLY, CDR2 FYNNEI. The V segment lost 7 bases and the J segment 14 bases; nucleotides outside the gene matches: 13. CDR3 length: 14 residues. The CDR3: CASTDRGPFRTLHF. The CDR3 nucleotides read TGTGCCAGCACCGACAGGGGTCCTTTTCGGACCCTCCACTTT.

Here the CDR3 reads CASTKTSRSYEQYF. The CDR3 nucleotides read TGTGCCAGCACCAAGACTTCCCGCTCCTACGAGCAGTACTTC. V and J are TRBV2 and TRBJ2-7; no clear D gene. V dropped 7 bases and J dropped 0 bases, with 13 bases sitting between them. The CDR3 totals 14 residues. In germline, CDR1 is SNHLY, CDR2 FYNNEI. Complete variable domain (other parts from reference TRBV2 and TRBJ2-7): EPEVTQTPSHQVTQMGQEVILRCVPISNHLYFYWYRQILGQKVEFLVSFYNNEISEKSEIFDDQFSVERPDGSNFTLKIRSTKLEDSAMYFCASTKTSRSYEQYFGPGTRLTVT.

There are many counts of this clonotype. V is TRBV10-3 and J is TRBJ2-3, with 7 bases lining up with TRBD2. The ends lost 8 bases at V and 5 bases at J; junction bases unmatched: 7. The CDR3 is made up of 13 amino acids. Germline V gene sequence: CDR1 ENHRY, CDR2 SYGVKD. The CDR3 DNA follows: TGTGCCATCCAGGAGGCGGGAGAAGATACGCAGTATTTT. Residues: CAIQEAGEDTQYF.

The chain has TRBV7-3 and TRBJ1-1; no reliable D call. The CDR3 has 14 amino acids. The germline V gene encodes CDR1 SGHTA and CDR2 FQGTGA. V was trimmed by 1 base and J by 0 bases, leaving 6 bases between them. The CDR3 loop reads CASSLNSMNTEAFF. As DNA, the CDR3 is TGTGCCAGCAGCTTAAACAGCATGAACACTGAAGCTTTCTTT.

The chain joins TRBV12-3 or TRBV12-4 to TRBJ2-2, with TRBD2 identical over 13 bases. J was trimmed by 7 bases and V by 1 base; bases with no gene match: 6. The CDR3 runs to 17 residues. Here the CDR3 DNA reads TGTGCCAGCAGTTTAGGACTAGCGGGAGGATATGGCGGGGAGCTGTTTTTT. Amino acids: CASSLGLAGGYGGELFF.

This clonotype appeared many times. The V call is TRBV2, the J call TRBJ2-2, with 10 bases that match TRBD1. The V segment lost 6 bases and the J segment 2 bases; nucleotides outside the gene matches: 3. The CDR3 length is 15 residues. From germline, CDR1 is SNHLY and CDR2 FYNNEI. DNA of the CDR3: TGTGCCAGCAGCCGGGACAGGGGTAACACCGGGGAGCTGTTTTTT. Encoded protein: CASSRDRGNTGELFF.